Listed below are T cell receptor beta chains from one sample, sequenced in a study of OX40 agonist ivuxolimab in advanced cancers. Assay: immunoSEQ multiplex PCR; the TCRdb copy retains only in-frame clones and omits some. Among 50,000 to 70,000 clones listed, 84% were seen once. The sequencing used CD4+ or CD8+ T cells sorted from blood, collected in a trial of the OX40 agonist ivuxolimab. These receptors all come from an adult with an advanced solid tumor such as melanoma, head and neck, liver or kidney cancer. CDR3s include the opening cysteine and the closing phenylalanine or tryptophan. The D gene is left open where the match is weak. Size is omitted from some rows. Given values are once, few, many or a class for expanded clones.

j_call,d_call,clone_size,cdr3_length,v_call,cdr3_aa,cdr3_nt
TRBJ1-5,NA,NA,15,TRBV4-1,CASSQGTFQNQPQHF,TGCGCCAGCAGCCAAGGTACATTCCAAAATCAGCCCCAGCATTTT
TRBJ2-3,TRBD1,NA,14,TRBV7-2,CAQSWDSGIDTQYF,TGTGCCCAATCCTGGGACAGTGGGATAGATACGCAGTATTTT
TRBJ2-6,TRBD1,NA,15,TRBV6-6,CASSRTGAGANVLTF,TGTGCCAGCAGTCGGACAGGGGCTGGGGCCAACGTCCTGACTTTC
TRBJ1-4,TRBD1,NA,15,TRBV27,CASSTSDRGGEKLFF,TGTGCCAGCAGTACCTCGGACAGGGGGGGTGAAAAACTGTTTTTT
TRBJ1-4,TRBD1,NA,15,TRBV7-2,CASSARGDRGEKLFF,TGTGCCAGCAGCGCCCGGGGGGACAGGGGTGAAAAACTGTTTTTT
TRBJ1-5,NA,NA,16,TRBV6-1,CASSENGQVIDQPQHF,TGTGCCAGCAGTGAAAATGGTCAGGTCATCGATCAGCCCCAGCATTTT
TRBJ2-7,NA,NA,16,TRBV12-5,CASGLVYTRGIHEQYF,TGTGCTAGTGGTTTGGTATATACCAGGGGTATCCACGAGCAGTACTTC
TRBJ1-1,NA,once,14,TRBV4-3,CASRQQYSSSEAFF,TGCGCCAGCAGACAACAGTATAGCTCCTCTGAAGCTTTCTTT
TRBJ1-5,NA,NA,14,TRBV30,CASRAGWGDQPQHF,TGTGCCTCGAGGGCGGGGTGGGGGGATCAGCCCCAGCATTTT
TRBJ2-1,NA,NA,16,TRBV5-1,CASSLALSWGDNEQFF,TGCGCCAGCAGCTTGGCCCTCTCTTGGGGTGACAATGAGCAGTTCTTC
TRBJ2-3,NA,NA,15,TRBV7-2,CASSLDLGSTDTQYF,TGTGCCAGCAGCCTAGATTTAGGGTCCACAGATACGCAGTATTTT
TRBJ2-7,NA,NA,12,TRBV18,CASSPGGTPSYF,TGTGCCAGCTCACCAGGTGGGACCCCCTCCTACTTC
TRBJ2-5,NA,NA,14,TRBV10-2,CASRVGGRGETQYF,TGCGCCAGCAGGGTGGGGGGGCGTGGAGAGACCCAGTACTTC
TRBJ2-7,NA,NA,15,TRBV4-2,CASSLTSVDSYEQYF,TGTGCCAGCAGCCTCACCTCCGTAGACAGCTACGAGCAGTACTTC
TRBJ2-5,NA,NA,15,TRBV5-6,CASSRTPGFGETQYF,TGTGCCAGCAGCCGCACCCCAGGGTTCGGAGAGACCCAGTACTTC
TRBJ2-2,NA,once,14,TRBV5-1,CASSFSTGTGELFF,TGCGCCAGCAGCTTCTCTACAGGCACCGGGGAGCTGTTTTTT
TRBJ1-1,TRBD1,few,14,TRBV30,CAWESLRGRTEAFF,TGTGCCTGGGAGAGCCTCAGGGGGCGGACTGAAGCTTTCTTT
TRBJ2-5,NA,NA,15,TRBV27,CASRARSIGWETQYF,TGTGCCAGCAGAGCTAGGTCAATAGGTTGGGAGACCCAGTACTTC
TRBJ2-3,TRBD2,NA,17,TRBV7-9,CASSQGTSGSLGDTQYF,TGTGCCAGCAGCCAAGGGACTAGCGGGAGTCTGGGCGATACGCAGTATTTT
TRBJ1-1,NA,NA,13,TRBV15,CATSPRGGTEAFF,TGTGCCACCAGCCCAAGGGGAGGCACTGAAGCTTTCTTT
TRBJ2-5,NA,NA,11,TRBV2,CASSSDVGQYF,TGTGCCAGCAGTTCCGACGTGGGCCAGTACTTC
TRBJ2-2,TRBD1,NA,15,TRBV6-1,CASTGTGGNTGELFF,TGTGCCAGCACTGGGACAGGGGGGAACACCGGGGAGCTGTTTTTT
TRBJ2-7,TRBD2,once,14,TRBV7-2,CASSLASGSYEQYF,TGTGCCAGCAGCTTAGCTAGCGGGAGCTACGAGCAGTACTTC
TRBJ2-5,TRBD2,NA,14,TRBV29-1,CSVAGGARRETQYF,TGCAGCGTTGCGGGGGGGGCCAGACGGGAGACCCAGTACTTC
TRBJ1-5,NA,NA,13,TRBV6-6,CASSRQRSQPQHF,TGTGCCAGCAGTAGGCAGCGATCGCAGCCCCAGCATTTT
TRBJ2-5,NA,NA,16,TRBV30,CAWRPFGTASGETQYF,TGTGCCTGGAGACCCTTCGGGACTGCCTCCGGAGAGACCCAGTACTTC
TRBJ2-7,TRBD1,NA,14,TRBV19,CASSTRDRAYEQYF,TGTGCCAGTAGTACCCGGGACAGGGCCTACGAGCAGTACTTC
TRBJ1-6,NA,NA,16,TRBV7-2,CASSLGGGLVNSPLHF,TGTGCCAGCAGCTTAGGGGGAGGGTTGGTGAATTCACCCCTCCACTTT
TRBJ1-3,NA,NA,15,TRBV18,CASSTGGVSGNTIYF,TGTGCCAGCTCAACCGGAGGGGTATCTGGAAACACCATATATTTT
TRBJ1-5,NA,few,14,TRBV5-1,CASSYDGSNQPQHF,TGCGCCAGCAGCTACGATGGAAGCAATCAGCCCCAGCATTTT
TRBJ2-7,TRBD1,NA,16,TRBV4-1,CASSRAQGALGGEQYF,TGCGCCAGCAGCCGCGCCCAGGGGGCCCTTGGGGGCGAGCAGTACTTC
TRBJ2-7,NA,NA,11,TRBV6-1,CASSPNYEQYF,TGTGCCAGCAGTCCCAACTACGAGCAGTACTTC
TRBJ2-1,TRBD2,NA,15,TRBV10-2,CASRGTSGGRHEQFF,TGCGCCAGCAGGGGGACTAGCGGGGGGCGTCATGAGCAGTTCTTC
TRBJ1-1,NA,NA,12,TRBV19,CASSLFNTEAFF,TGTGCCAGTAGCCTGTTTAACACTGAAGCTTTCTTT
TRBJ2-2,NA,NA,15,TRBV27,CASSSGGARSGELFF,TGTGCCAGCAGTTCTGGGGGCGCGAGGAGCGGGGAGCTGTTTTTT
TRBJ1-6,NA,NA,16,TRBV9,CASSVDLGSYNSPLHF,TGTGCCAGCAGCGTAGACTTGGGCTCCTATAATTCACCCCTCCACTTT
TRBJ1-2,NA,NA,18,TRBV4-1,CASSQASRLAQPNYGYTF,TGCGCCAGCAGCCAAGCCTCCCGCCTGGCGCAACCTAACTATGGCTACACCTTC
TRBJ2-3,TRBD2,NA,12,TRBV28,CASSSAGRAQYF,TGTGCCAGCAGTTCAGCGGGAAGGGCGCAGTATTTT
TRBJ2-3,NA,NA,16,TRBV7-8,CASREARLASTDTQYF,TGTGCCAGCCGAGAGGCCCGTTTAGCTAGCACAGATACGCAGTATTTT
TRBJ2-6,NA,NA,15,TRBV2,CASRWDGSGANVLTF,TGTGCCAGCAGGTGGGACGGCTCTGGGGCCAACGTCCTGACTTTC
TRBJ1-2,NA,NA,13,TRBV30,CAWSVLASYGYTF,TGTGCCTGGAGTGTACTTGCAAGCTATGGCTACACCTTC
TRBJ1-1,NA,once,12,TRBV5-1,CASSLSDSKAFF,TGCGCCAGCAGCCTATCGGACAGCAAAGCTTTCTTT